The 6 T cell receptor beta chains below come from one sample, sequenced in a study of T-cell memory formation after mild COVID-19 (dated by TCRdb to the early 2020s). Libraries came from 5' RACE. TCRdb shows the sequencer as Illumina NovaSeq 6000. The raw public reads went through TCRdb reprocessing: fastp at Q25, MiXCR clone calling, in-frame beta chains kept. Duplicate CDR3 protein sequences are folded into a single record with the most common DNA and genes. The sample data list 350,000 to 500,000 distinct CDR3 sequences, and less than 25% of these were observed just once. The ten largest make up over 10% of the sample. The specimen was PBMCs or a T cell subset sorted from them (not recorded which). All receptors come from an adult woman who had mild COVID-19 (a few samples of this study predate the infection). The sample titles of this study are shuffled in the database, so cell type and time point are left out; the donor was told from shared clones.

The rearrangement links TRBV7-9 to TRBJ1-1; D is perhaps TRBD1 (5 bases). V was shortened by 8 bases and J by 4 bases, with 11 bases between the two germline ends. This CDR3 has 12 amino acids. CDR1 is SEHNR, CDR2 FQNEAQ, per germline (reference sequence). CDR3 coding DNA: TGTGCCAGCGCAGGGTTAGGCACTGAAGCTTTCTTT. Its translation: CASAGLGTEAFF.

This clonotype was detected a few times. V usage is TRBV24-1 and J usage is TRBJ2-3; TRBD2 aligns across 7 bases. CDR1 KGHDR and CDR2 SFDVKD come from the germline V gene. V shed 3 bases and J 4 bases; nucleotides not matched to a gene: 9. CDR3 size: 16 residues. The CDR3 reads CATSDPGTSGADTQYF. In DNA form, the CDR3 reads TGTGCCACCAGTGATCCCGGGACCAGCGGGGCAGATACGCAGTATTTT.

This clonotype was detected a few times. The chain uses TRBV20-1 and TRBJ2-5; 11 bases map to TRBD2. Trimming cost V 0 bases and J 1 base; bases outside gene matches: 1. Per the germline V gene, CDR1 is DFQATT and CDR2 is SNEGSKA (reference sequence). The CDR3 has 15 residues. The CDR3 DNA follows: TGCAGTGCTAGAGAACTAGCGGGAGTCCAAGAGACCCAGTACTTC. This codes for CSARELAGVQETQYF.

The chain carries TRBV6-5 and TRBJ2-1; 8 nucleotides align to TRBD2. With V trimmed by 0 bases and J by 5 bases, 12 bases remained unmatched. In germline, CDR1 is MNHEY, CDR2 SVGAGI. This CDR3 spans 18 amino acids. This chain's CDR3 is CASSYSPSGYGLNNEQFF. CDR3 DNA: TGTGCCAGCAGTTACTCACCTAGCGGGTACGGGTTAAACAATGAGCAGTTCTTC.

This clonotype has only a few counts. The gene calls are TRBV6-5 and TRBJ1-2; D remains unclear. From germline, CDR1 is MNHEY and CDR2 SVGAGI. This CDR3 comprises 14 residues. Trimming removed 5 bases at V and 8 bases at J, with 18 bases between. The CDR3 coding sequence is TGTGCCAGCAGTGCCTCCGGCCCCGTGGGCGGCTACACCTTC. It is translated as CASSASGPVGGYTF.

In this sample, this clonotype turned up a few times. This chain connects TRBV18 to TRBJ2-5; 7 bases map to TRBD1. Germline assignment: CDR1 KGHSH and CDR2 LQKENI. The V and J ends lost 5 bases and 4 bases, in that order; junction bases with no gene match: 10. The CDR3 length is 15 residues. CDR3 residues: CASSSGQLGLETQYF. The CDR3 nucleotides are TGTGCCAGCTCATCGGGACAGTTGGGCCTAGAGACCCAGTACTTC.